This T cell receptor beta chain was obtained from a study of T-cell reconstitution after alpha-beta-depleted transplantation in children. Germline lookup yields CDR1 SGHRS and CDR2 YFSETQ. Unmatched junction bases numbered 8, after V lost 5 bases and J lost 7 bases. CDR3 size: 14 residues. This clonotype has more than one count but fewer than ten. Its specificity is not known. Unique molecular identifiers featured in how the TCRbeta library was prepared. Using its own MiXCR run on the PCR reads, TCRdb lists one record per CDR3 protein. Among approximately 430,000 distinct CDR3 sequences listed, about a sixth were seen once. Study-level points and caveats: Expanded graft clones numbering several hundred reportedly gave rise to alpha-beta T cells about two months after transplant. Surviving recipient T cells and thymic progenitors underlay high day-60 TCRbeta diversity in some patients. Once a year had passed after transplant, T-cell counts and diversity came mostly from newly produced T cells.

The sequencing here drew on PBMCs, mostly from graft donor cells, taken 360 days after TCRalphabeta/CD19-depleted stem cell transplant. The receptor was derived from a boy in the first two years of life who had a stem cell transplant for Wiskott-Aldrich syndrome, so the T cells may come from the graft donor. This sequence joins TRBV5-1 and TRBJ2-3, with 9 bases matching TRBD1. The CDR3 DNA is TGCGCCAGCAGTCTAACCGGGACAGGGAATACGCAGTATTTT. Its protein product is CASSLTGTGNTQYF. Variable domain in full (rest from reference TRBV5-1 and TRBJ2-3): KAGVTQTPRYLIKTRGQQVTLSCSPISGHRSVSWYQQTPGQGLQFLFEYFSETQRNKGNFPGRFSGRQFSNSRSEMNVSTLELGDSALYLCASSLTGTGNTQYFGPGTRLTVL.